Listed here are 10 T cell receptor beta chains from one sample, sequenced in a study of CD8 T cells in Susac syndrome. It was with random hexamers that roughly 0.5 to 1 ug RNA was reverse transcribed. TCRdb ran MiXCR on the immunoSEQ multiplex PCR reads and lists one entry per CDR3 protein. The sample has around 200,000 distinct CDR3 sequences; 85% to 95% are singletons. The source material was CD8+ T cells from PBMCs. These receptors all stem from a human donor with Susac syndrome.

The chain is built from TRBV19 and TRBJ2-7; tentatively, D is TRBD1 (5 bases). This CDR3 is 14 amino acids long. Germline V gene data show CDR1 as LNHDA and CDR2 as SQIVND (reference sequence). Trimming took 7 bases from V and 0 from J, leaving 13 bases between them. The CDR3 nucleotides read TGTGCCAGTACCAAGGGGCAGTCCTCCTACGAGCAGTACTTC. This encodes CASTKGQSSYEQYF.

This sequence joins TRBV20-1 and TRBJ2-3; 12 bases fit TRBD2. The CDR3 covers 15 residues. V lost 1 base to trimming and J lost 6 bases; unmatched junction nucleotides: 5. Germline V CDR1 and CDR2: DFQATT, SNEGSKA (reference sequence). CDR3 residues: CSARALAGGRDTQYF. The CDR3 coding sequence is TGCAGTGCTAGAGCACTAGCGGGAGGACGGGATACGCAGTATTTT.

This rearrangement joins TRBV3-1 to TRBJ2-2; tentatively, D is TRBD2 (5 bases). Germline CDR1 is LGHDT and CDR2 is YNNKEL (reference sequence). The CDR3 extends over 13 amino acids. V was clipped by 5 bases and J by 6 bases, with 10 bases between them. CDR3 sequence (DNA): TGTGCCAGCAGCTCTCGGGGAGCCGGGGAGCTGTTTTTT. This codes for CASSSRGAGELFF.

This CDR3 is CASIRGQYEQYF. The CDR3 DNA follows: TGTGCCAGCATAAGGGGGCAGTACGAGCAGTACTTC. The rearrangement joins TRBV6-1 to TRBJ2-7; 7 nucleotides line up with TRBD1. Trimming at V came to 7 bases and at J to 4 bases, leaving 4 bases not matched to a gene. CDR1 is MNHNS and CDR2 is SASEGT in the germline V gene. CDR3 size: 12 residues.

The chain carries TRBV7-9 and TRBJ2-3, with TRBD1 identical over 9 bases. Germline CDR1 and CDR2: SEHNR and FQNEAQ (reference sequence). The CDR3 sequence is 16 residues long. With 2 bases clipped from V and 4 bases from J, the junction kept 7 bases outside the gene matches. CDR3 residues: CASSLTGGSTSDTQYF. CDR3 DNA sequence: TGTGCCAGCAGCTTAACAGGGGGCTCCACTTCAGATACGCAGTATTTT.

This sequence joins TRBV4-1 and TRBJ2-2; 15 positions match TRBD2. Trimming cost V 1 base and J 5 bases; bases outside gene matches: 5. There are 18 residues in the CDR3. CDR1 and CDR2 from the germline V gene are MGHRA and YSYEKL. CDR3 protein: CASSQAGLAGGGTGELFF. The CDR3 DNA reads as TGCGCCAGCAGCCAAGCGGGACTAGCGGGGGGCGGGACCGGGGAGCTGTTTTTT.

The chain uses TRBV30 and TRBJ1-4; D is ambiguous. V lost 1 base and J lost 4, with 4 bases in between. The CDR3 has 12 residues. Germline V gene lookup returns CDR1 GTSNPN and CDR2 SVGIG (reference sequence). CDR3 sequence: CAWSESNEKLFF. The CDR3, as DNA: TGTGCCTGGAGTGAAAGTAATGAAAAACTGTTTTTT.

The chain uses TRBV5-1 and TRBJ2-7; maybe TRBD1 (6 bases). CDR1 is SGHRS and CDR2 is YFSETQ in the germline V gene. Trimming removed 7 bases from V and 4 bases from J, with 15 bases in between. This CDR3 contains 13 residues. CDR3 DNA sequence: TGCGCCAGCTGTACCAGGGGCGGGTACGAGCAGTACTTC. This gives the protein CASCTRGGYEQYF.

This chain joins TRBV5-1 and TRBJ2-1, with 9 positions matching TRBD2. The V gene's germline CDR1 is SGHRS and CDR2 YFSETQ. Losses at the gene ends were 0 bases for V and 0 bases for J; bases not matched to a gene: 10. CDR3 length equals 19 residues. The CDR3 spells CASSLEGAGGPRSYNEQFF. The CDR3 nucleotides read TGCGCCAGCAGCTTGGAAGGCGCGGGAGGGCCCCGCTCCTACAATGAGCAGTTCTTC.

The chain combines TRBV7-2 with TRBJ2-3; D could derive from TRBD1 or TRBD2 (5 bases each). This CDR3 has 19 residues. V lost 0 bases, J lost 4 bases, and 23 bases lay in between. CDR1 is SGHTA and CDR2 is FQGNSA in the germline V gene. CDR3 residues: CASSLAIKQEAKIADTQYF. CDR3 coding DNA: TGTGCCAGCAGCTTAGCGATAAAACAGGAGGCCAAGATCGCAGATACGCAGTATTTT.